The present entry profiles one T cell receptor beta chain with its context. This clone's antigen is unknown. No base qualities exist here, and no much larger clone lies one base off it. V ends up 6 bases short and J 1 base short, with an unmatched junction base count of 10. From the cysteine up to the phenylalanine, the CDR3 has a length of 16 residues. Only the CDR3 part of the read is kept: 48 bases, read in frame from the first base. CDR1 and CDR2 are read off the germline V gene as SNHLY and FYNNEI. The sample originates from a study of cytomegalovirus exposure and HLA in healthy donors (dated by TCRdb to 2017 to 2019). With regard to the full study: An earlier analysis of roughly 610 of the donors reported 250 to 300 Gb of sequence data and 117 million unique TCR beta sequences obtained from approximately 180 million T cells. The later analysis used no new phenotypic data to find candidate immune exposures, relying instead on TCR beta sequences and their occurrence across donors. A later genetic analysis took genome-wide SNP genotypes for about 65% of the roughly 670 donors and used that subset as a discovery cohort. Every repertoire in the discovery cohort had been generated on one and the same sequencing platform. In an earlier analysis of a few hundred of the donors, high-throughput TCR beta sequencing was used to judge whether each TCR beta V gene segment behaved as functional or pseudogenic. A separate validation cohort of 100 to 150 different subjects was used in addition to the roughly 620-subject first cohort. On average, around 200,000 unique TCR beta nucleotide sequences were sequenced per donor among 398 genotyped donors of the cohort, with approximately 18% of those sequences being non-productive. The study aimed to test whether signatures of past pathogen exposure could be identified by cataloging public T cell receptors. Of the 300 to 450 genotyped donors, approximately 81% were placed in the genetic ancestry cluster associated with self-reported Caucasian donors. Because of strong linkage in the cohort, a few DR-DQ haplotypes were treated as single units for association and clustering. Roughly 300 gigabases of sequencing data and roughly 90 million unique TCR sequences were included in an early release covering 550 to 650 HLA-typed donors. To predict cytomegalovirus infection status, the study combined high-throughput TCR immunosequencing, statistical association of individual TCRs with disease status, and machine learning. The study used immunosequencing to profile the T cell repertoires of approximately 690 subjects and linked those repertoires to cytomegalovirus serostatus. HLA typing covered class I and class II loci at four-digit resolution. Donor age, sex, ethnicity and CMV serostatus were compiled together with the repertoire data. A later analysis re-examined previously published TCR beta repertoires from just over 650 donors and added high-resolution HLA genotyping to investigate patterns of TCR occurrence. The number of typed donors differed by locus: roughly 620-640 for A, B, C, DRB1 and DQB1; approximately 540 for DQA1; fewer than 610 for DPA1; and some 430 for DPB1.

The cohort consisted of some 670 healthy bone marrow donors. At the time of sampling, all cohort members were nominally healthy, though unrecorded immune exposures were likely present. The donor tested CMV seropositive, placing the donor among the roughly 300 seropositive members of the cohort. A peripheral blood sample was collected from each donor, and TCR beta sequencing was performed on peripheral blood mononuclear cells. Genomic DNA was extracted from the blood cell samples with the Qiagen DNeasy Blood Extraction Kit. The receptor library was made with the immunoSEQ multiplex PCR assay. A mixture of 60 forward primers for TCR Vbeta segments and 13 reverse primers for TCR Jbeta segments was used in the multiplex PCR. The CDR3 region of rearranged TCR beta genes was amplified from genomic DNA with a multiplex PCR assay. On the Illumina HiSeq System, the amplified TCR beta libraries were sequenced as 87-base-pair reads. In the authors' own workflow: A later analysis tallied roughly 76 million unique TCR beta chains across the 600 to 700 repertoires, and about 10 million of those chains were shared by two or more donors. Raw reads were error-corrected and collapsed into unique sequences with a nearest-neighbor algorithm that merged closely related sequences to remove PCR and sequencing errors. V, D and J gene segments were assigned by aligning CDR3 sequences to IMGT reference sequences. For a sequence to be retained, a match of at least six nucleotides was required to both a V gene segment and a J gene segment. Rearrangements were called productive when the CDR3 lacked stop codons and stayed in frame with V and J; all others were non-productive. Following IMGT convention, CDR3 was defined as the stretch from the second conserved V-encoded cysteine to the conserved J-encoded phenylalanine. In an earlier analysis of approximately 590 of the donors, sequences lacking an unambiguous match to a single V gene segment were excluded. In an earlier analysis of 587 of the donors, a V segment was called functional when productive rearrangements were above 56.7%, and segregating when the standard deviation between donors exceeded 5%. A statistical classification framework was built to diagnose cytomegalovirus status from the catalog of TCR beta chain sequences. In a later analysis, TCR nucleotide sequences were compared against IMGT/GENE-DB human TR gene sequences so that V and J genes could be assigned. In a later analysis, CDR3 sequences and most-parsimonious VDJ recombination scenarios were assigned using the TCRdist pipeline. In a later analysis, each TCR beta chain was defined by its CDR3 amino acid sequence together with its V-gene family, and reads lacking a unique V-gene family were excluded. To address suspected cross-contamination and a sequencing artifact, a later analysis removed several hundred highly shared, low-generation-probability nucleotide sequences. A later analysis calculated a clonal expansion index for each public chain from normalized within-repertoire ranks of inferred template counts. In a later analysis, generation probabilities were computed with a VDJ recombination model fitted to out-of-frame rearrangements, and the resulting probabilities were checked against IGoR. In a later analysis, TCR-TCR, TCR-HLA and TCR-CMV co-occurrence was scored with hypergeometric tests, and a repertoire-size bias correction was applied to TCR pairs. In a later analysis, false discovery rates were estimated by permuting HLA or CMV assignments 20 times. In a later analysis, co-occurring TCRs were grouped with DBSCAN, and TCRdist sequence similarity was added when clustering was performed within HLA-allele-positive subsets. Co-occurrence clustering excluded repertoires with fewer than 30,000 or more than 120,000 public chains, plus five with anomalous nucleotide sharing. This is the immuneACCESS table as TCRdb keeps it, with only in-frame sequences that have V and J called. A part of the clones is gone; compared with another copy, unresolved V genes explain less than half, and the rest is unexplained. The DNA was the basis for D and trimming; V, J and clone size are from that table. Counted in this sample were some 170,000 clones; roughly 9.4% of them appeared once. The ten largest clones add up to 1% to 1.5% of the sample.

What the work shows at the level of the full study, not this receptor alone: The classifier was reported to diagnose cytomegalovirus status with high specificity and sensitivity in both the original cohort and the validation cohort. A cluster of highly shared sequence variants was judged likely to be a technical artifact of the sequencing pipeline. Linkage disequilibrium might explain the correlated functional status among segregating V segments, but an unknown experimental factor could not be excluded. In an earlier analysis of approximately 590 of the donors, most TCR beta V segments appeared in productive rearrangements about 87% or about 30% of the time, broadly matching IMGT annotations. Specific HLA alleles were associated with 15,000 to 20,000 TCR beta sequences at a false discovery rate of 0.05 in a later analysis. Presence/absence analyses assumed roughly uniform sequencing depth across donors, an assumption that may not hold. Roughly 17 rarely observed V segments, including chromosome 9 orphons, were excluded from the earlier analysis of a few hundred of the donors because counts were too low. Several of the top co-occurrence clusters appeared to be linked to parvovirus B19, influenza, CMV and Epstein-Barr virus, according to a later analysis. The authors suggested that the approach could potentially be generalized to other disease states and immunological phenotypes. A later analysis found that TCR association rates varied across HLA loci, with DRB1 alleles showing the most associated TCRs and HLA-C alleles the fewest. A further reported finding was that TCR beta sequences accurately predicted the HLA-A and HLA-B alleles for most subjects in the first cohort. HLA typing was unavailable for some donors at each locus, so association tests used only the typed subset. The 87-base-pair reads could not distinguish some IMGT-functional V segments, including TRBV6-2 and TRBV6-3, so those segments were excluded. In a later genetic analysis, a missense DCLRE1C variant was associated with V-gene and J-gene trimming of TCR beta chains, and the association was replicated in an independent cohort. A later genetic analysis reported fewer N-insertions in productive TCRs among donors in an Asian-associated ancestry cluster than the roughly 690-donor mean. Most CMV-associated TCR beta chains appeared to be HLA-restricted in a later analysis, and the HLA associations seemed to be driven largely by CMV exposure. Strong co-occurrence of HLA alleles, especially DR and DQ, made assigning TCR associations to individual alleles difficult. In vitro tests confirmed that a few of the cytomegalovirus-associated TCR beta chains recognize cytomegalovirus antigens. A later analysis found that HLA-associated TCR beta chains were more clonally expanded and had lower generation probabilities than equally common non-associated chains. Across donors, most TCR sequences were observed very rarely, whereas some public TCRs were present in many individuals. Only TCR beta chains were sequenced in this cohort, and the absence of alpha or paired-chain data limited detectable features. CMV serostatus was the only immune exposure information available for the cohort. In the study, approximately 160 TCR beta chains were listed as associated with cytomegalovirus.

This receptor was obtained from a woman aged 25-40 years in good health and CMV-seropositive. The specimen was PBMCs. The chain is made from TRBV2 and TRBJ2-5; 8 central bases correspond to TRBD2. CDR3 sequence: CASSPAGGRTQETQYF. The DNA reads TGTGCCAGCAGCCCCGCGGGGGGACGGACCCAAGAGACCCAGTACTTC.